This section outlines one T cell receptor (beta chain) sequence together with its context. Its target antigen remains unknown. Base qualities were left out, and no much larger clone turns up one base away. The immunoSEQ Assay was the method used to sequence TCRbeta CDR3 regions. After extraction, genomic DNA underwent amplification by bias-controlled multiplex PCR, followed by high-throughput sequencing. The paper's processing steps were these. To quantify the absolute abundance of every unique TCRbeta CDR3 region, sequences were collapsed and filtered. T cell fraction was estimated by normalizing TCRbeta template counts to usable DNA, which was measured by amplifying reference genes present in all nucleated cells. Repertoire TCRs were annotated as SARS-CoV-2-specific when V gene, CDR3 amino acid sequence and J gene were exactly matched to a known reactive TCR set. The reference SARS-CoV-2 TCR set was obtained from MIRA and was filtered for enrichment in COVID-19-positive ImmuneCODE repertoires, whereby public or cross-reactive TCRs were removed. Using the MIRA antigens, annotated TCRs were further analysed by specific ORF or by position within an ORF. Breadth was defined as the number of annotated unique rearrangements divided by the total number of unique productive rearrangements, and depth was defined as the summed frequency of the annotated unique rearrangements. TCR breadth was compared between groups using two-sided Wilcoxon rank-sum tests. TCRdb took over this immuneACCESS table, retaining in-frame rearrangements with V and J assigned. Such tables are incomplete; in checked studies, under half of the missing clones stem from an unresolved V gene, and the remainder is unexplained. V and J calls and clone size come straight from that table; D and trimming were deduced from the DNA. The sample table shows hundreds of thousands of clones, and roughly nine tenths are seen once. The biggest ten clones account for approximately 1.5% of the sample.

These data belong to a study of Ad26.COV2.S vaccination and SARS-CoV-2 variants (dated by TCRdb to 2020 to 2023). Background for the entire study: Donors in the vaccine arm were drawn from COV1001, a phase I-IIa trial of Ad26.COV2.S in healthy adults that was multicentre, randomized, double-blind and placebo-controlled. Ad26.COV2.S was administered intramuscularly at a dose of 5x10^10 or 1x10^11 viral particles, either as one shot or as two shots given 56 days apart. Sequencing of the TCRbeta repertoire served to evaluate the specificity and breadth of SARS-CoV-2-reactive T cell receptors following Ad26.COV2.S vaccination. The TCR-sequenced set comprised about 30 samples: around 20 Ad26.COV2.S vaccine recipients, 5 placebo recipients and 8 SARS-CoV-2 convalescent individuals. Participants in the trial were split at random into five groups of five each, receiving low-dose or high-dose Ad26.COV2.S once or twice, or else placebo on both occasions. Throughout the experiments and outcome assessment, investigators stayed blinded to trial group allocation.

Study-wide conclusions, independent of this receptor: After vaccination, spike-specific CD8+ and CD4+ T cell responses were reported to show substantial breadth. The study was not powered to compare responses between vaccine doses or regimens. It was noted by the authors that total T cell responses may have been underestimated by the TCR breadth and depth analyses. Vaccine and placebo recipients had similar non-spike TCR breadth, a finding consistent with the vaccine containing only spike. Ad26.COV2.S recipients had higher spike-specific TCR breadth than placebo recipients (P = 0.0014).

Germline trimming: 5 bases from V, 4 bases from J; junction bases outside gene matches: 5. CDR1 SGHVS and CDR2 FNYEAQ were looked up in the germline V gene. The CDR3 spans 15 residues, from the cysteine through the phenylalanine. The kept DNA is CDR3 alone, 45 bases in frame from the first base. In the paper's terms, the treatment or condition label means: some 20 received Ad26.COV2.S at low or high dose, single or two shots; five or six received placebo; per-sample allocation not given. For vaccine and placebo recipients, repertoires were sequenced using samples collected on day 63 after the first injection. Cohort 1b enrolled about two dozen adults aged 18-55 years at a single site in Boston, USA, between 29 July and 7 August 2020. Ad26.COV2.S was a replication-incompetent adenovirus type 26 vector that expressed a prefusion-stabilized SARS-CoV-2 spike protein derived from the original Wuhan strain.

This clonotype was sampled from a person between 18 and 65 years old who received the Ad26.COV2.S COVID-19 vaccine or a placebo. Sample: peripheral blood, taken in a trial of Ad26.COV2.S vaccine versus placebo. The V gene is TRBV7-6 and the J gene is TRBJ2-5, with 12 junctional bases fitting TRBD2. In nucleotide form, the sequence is TGTGCCAGCAGCGAGACGACTAGCGGGGGAGAGACCCAGTACTTC. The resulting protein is CASSETTSGGETQYF.